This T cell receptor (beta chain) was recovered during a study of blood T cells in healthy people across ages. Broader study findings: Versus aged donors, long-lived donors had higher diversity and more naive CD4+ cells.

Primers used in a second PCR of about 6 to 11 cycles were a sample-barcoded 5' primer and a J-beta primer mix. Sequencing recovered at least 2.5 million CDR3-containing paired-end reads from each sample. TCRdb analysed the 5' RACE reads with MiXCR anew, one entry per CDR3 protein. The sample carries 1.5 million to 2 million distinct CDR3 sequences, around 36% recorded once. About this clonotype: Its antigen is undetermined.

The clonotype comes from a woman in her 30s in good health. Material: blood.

CDR3 loop: CASRPQQGVHGYTF. The CDR3 DNA follows: TGTGCCAGCAGACCTCAACAGGGAGTTCATGGCTACACCTTC. The V gene is TRBV2, the J gene TRBJ1-2; perhaps TRBD1 as D (6 bases). V lost 6 bases, J lost 6 bases, and 17 bases lay in between. Per germline, CDR1 SNHLY and CDR2 FYNNEI. The CDR3 runs to 14 residues.